A single sample gave rise to the 26 T cell receptor beta chains below, sequenced in a study of OX40 agonist ivuxolimab in advanced cancers. The method was immunoSEQ multiplex PCR; TCRdb's version includes in-frame clones alone and lacks a portion of them. This table has roughly 95,000 clones, 86% appearing once. Sample: CD4+ or CD8+ T cells sorted from blood, taken in a trial of the OX40 agonist ivuxolimab. The receptor set was obtained from an adult with an advanced solid tumor such as melanoma, head and neck, liver or kidney cancer.

This chain uses TRBV7-8 with TRBJ1-1; the D gene is possibly TRBD1 (6 bases). Trimming shortened V by 5 bases and J by 8 bases, and 18 bases separated the two germline ends. CDR3 size: 14 residues. The germline gives CDR1 SGHVS, CDR2 FQNEAQ. CDR3 DNA sequence: TGTGCCAGCAGCACCCTAGAGACAGGAAACGAAGCTTTCTTT. Residues: CASSTLETGNEAFF.

V gene TRBV6-1 combines with J gene TRBJ2-5; possibly TRBD2 for D (6 bases). Trimming pared 8 bases from V and 2 bases from J, leaving 12 bases between. The CDR3 totals 13 residues. Germline V gives CDR1 MNHNS, CDR2 SASEGT. CDR3 sequence: CASSGLTQETQYF. The CDR3 DNA is TGTGCCAGCTCGGGACTGACTCAAGAGACCCAGTACTTC.

The chain links TRBV27 to TRBJ1-3; the match to TRBD1 covers 8 bases. The CDR3 covers 16 residues. The germline V gene encodes CDR1 MNHEY and CDR2 SMNVEV (reference sequence). The V and J ends lost 5 bases and 0 bases, in that order; junction bases with no gene match: 6. CDR3 amino acids: CASSPGQVHSGNTIYF. CDR3 nucleotides: TGTGCCAGCAGTCCGGGACAGGTGCACTCTGGAAACACCATATATTTT.

The gene calls are TRBV28 and TRBJ2-5; D is ambiguous. CDR1 is MDHEN and CDR2 is SYDVKM in the germline V gene. The CDR3 is 12 amino acids. Trimming left V 6 bases short and J 5 bases short, with 10 bases between. The CDR3 loop reads CASSLIWETQYF. The CDR3 DNA reads as TGTGCCAGCAGCTTGATTTGGGAGACCCAGTACTTC.

The J gene is TRBJ2-2, the V gene TRBV10-1; D might be TRBD2 (6 bases). The V gene lost 3 bases and the J gene lost 5 bases, with 13 bases spanning the gap. The length of the CDR3 is 15 residues. The germline gives CDR1 WNHNN, CDR2 SYGVQD (reference sequence). The CDR3 DNA is TGCGCCAGCAGTGAAGACCCCCGGGGGACCGGGGAGCTGTTTTTT. Its translation: CASSEDPRGTGELFF.

The chain combines TRBV28 with TRBJ1-4; 7 positions match TRBD1. The CDR3 runs 13 residues. J gave up 5 bases and V 8 bases, and 5 bases lay outside the gene matches. Germline V gives CDR1 MDHEN, CDR2 SYDVKM. CDR3 bases: TGTGCCAGCGACGACAGGGAGAATGAAAAACTGTTTTTT. This sequence encodes CASDDRENEKLFF.

The gene calls are TRBV28 and TRBJ1-2; D call uncertain. CDR3 length: 12 residues. Between the trimmed V and J ends, which lost 5 bases and 5 bases, there was a span of 9 bases. The V gene's germline CDR1 is MDHEN and CDR2 SYDVKM. CDR3 protein: CASSPPGYGYTF. Written as DNA, the CDR3 is TGTGCCAGCAGTCCGCCGGGGTATGGCTACACCTTC.

The chain recombines TRBV5-4 with TRBJ2-3; 9 bases are a match to TRBD2. CDR3 size: 15 residues. Per germline, CDR1 SGHNT and CDR2 YYREEE (reference sequence). With V trimmed by 0 bases and J by 2 bases, 1 base remained unmatched. Here the CDR3 reads CASSLGGRATDTQYF. The CDR3 DNA sequence: TGTGCCAGCAGCTTGGGCGGGAGGGCCACAGATACGCAGTATTTT.

The V and J genes are TRBV6-5 and TRBJ2-7; 10 nucleotides align to TRBD2. The trim removed 4 bases at V and 4 bases at J, leaving 1 base unmatched. CDR1 is MNHEY and CDR2 is SVGAGI in the germline V gene. This CDR3 has 13 amino acids. The CDR3 DNA reads as TGTGCCAGCAGTTTAGCGGGAGGTTACGAGCAGTACTTC. It yields the protein CASSLAGGYEQYF.

The chain carries TRBV11-3 and TRBJ2-2; D may be TRBD1 or TRBD2 (5 bases each). The CDR3 contains 17 residues. V lost 5 bases, J lost 6 bases, and 22 bases lay in between. The germline gives CDR1 SGHNT, CDR2 YENEEA. This chain's CDR3 is CASSHSRGSWLPGELFF. The CDR3 DNA reads TGTGCCAGCAGCCACTCTCGGGGCTCGTGGTTGCCCGGGGAGCTGTTTTTT.

The chain recombines TRBV5-4 with TRBJ2-2, with 11 bases identical to TRBD2. After removal of 5 bases from V and 2 bases from J, the junction contained 5 bases not matched to a gene. The germline CDR1 and CDR2 sequences are SGHNT and YYREEE (reference sequence). CDR3 size: 16 residues. CDR3: CASSLAGGTNTGELFF. In nucleotides, the CDR3 is TGTGCCAGCAGTCTAGCGGGAGGAACTAACACCGGGGAGCTGTTTTTT.

The chain is built from TRBV5-1 and TRBJ2-7, with D perhaps matching TRBD2 (5 bases). This CDR3 is 16 amino acids long. Germline V lookup: CDR1 SGHRS, CDR2 YFSETQ. Trimming shortened V by 0 bases and J by 4 bases, and 17 bases separated the two germline ends. The DNA for the CDR3 is TGCGCCAGCAGCTTGGAATCACCGGGGAACGCGTACGAGCAGTACTTC. Translated: CASSLESPGNAYEQYF.

The J gene is TRBJ2-7, the V gene TRBV5-1; D might be TRBD1 (6 bases). The CDR3 runs 13 residues. V lost 3 bases and J lost 5, with 12 bases in between. Germline CDR1 reads SGHRS; CDR2 reads YFSETQ. CDR3 nucleotide sequence: TGCGCCAGCAGCTACCCGGACAGCCACGAGCAGTACTTC. Protein sequence: CASSYPDSHEQYF.

V usage is TRBV6-6 and J usage is TRBJ2-7; 14 nucleotides match TRBD2. The germline CDR1 and CDR2 sequences are MNHNY and SVGAGI (reference sequence). The CDR3 has 15 residues. The V gene end was trimmed by 2 bases and the J gene end by 3 bases; junction bases not matched to a gene: 0. The CDR3 sequence is CASSYGLAGGYEQYF. In DNA form, the CDR3 reads TGTGCCAGCAGTTACGGACTAGCGGGAGGCTACGAGCAGTACTTC.

This clone has only a few counts. The V gene is TRBV19, the J gene TRBJ2-3; 8 bases agree with TRBD1. The length of the CDR3 is 18 residues. Germline assignment: CDR1 LNHDA and CDR2 SQIVND (reference sequence). V lost 4 bases and J lost 0; bases outside the gene matches: 12. CDR3 bases: TGTGCCAGTAGTAACCGGGGGACAGGAGCCTATAGCACAGATACGCAGTATTTT. It specifies CASSNRGTGAYSTDTQYF.

The chain uses TRBV28 and TRBJ2-1; D is unclear. V dropped 5 bases and J dropped 0 bases, with 8 bases sitting between them. The CDR3 runs to 14 residues. CDR1 is MDHEN and CDR2 is SYDVKM in the germline V gene. CDR3 coding DNA: TGTGCCAGCAGTACCCGGAGCTCCTACAATGAGCAGTTCTTC. It is translated as CASSTRSSYNEQFF.

The gene calls are TRBV25-1 and TRBJ2-7; unclear D gene. With 1 base removed from V and 8 bases from J, the gap between germline ends came to 15 bases. CDR3 size: 14 residues. CDR1 and CDR2 (germline): MGHDK, SYGVNS. The CDR3 spells CASSESLGQAKQYF. CDR3 DNA: TGTGCCAGCAGTGAATCCTTGGGCCAAGCGAAGCAGTACTTC.

This chain connects TRBV6-1 to TRBJ1-5, with 7 positions matching TRBD1. The length of the CDR3 is 14 residues. Per the germline V gene, CDR1 is MNHNS and CDR2 is SASEGT. The V gene end was trimmed by 4 bases and the J gene end by 4 bases; junction bases not matched to a gene: 4. This chain's CDR3 is CASSGTGVNQPQHF. CDR3 in DNA: TGTGCCAGCAGTGGGACAGGAGTAAATCAGCCCCAGCATTTT.

This clone appeared a few times. V is TRBV4-1 and J is TRBJ1-4; TRBD1 aligns across 9 bases. From germline, CDR1 is MGHRA and CDR2 YSYEKL. V lost 5 bases and J lost 3; bases outside the gene matches: 4. The CDR3 is made up of 15 amino acids. CDR3 residues: CASSIRDRANEKLFF. The CDR3 region has the DNA TGCGCCAGCAGCATACGGGACAGGGCTAATGAAAAACTGTTTTTT.

To note about this clone: One junction end does not reproduce the germline sequence, and a read error may be involved. Other DNA sequences in the sample encode the same CDR3. This chain connects TRBV18 to TRBJ2-7, with D possibly matching TRBD2 (6 bases). The CDR3 runs 12 residues. Germline V gene sequence: CDR1 KGHSH, CDR2 LQKENI. The CDR3 protein is CASSPRGDEQYF. In nucleotides, the CDR3 is TGTGCCAGCTCGCCACGCGGGGACGAGCAGTACTTC.

This chain uses TRBV2 with TRBJ2-2; 9 positions match TRBD2. Germline V CDR1 and CDR2: SNHLY, FYNNEI. CDR3 size: 15 residues. The ends lost 6 bases at V and 6 bases at J; junction bases unmatched: 8. The chain's CDR3 is CASRKIAGDPGELFF. CDR3 in DNA: TGTGCCAGCAGAAAGATAGCGGGAGATCCCGGGGAGCTGTTTTTT.

The chain joins TRBV6-1 to TRBJ2-7; 7 bases match TRBD1. Trimming took 7 bases from V and 6 from J; bases not matched to a gene: 12. CDR3 length equals 14 residues. CDR1 and CDR2 (germline): MNHNS, SASEGT. Here the CDR3 DNA reads TGTGCCAGCATGAACATGGGCAGGGGGTCCGAGCAGTACTTC. It specifies CASMNMGRGSEQYF.

The chain joins TRBV5-3 to TRBJ2-3, with TRBD1 as a possible D gene (5 bases). TRBV5-3 is an open reading frame, and its role is uncertain. The CDR3 extends over 15 amino acids. The V gene lost 4 bases and the J gene lost 4 bases, with 16 bases spanning the gap. The DNA of the CDR3 is TGTGCCAGAAGCCCCTCGACAGAGCACTCAGATACGCAGTATTTT. Translating gives CARSPSTEHSDTQYF.

J is TRBJ1-5 and V is TRBV2; no clear D. The length of the CDR3 is 14 residues. Germline V gives CDR1 SNHLY, CDR2 FYNNEI. Trimming left V 4 bases short and J 4 bases short, with 11 bases between. The DNA of the CDR3 is TGTGCCAGCAGTGCATCTGGGTGGAATCAGCCCCAGCATTTT. Protein product: CASSASGWNQPQHF.

The chain carries TRBV18 and TRBJ2-5, with TRBD1 matching 7 bases. V was clipped by 3 bases and J by 5 bases; unmatched bases: 3. CDR3 size: 13 residues. CDR1 and CDR2 from the germline V gene are KGHSH and LQKENI. CDR3 amino acids: CASSPRQGETQYF. The CDR3, as DNA: TGTGCCAGCTCACCGCGACAGGGCGAGACCCAGTACTTC.

The chain has TRBV10-3 and TRBJ2-2; 8 bases line up with TRBD1. Trimming removed 4 bases from V and 3 bases from J; junction bases left unmatched: 4. This CDR3 has 15 residues. Per the germline V gene, CDR1 is ENHRY and CDR2 is SYGVKD. The CDR3 DNA sequence: TGTGCCATCAGTGGGCAGGGGGCTTACACCGGGGAGCTGTTTTTT. It specifies CAISGQGAYTGELFF.